The 32 T cell receptor beta chains in this list originate from one sample, sequenced in a study of human T cells and chemical hapten exposure. MiXCR, applied by TCRdb to the RACE reads, yields one record per CDR3 protein. The sample shows under 50,000 distinct CDR3 sequences, more than 9.5% of them seen only once. The sample's time point: patch test 3, about 24 weeks after DPC sensitization. Treatment indicated: therapeutic diphenylcyclopropenone sensitization with weekly scalp DPC. Unfractionated whole blood served as the source for total RNA extraction. The sample was whole blood, taken in connection with sensitization to the hapten diphenylcyclopropenone (DPC). These receptors were obtained from a woman aged 35 to 49 with alopecia areata. Some clones in this sample may be carry-over from other donors' samples.

The V call is TRBV28, the J call TRBJ2-7; D unclear. Germline V gene lookup returns CDR1 MDHEN and CDR2 SYDVKM. V was shortened by 3 bases and J by 4 bases, with 7 bases between the two germline ends. The CDR3 loop spans 12 amino acids. The CDR3 sequence is CASSFGQYEQYF. Written as DNA, the CDR3 is TGTGCCAGCAGTTTCGGCCAATACGAGCAGTACTTC.

In its sample, this clonotype was seen a few times. V gene TRBV28 combines with J gene TRBJ1-5; D unclear. Germline CDR1 reads MDHEN; CDR2 reads SYDVKM. V was clipped by 2 bases and J by 9 bases, with 14 bases between them. This CDR3 is built from 14 residues. In DNA form, the CDR3 reads TGTGCCAGCAGTTTAGCCTTTGACCTGGGGCCCCAGCATTTT. Protein sequence: CASSLAFDLGPQHF.

This clonotype was observed at least ten times. V usage is TRBV20-1 and J usage is TRBJ1-3; D unresolved. The CDR3 is 11 residues long. V gave up 1 base and J gave up 7 bases, with 5 bases separating them. The germline gives CDR1 DFQATT, CDR2 SNEGSKA (reference sequence). CDR3 residues: CSARGFNTIYF. CDR3 nucleotide sequence: TGCAGTGCTAGAGGATTCAACACCATATATTTT.

Concerning this clonotype itself: A much bigger clone sits one base away, suggesting this may be a read error. This chain connects TRBV6-1 to TRBJ2-3; weak D call: TRBD1 (5 bases). CDR1 and CDR2 (germline): MNHNS, SASEGT. The CDR3 spans 15 residues. In DNA, the CDR3 is TGTGCCAGCAGTGAGGGCGGACACCGCACAGATATGCAGTATTTT. This sequence encodes CASSEGGHRTDMQYF.

The genes are TRBV5-1 and TRBJ1-1, with TRBD1 matching 11 bases. There are 14 residues in the CDR3. Germline V CDR1 and CDR2: SGHRS, YFSETQ. The ends lost 2 bases at V and 5 bases at J; junction bases unmatched: 2. The DNA of the CDR3 is TGCGCCAGCAGCTTTGGGACAGGGGGTACTGAAGCTTTCTTT. This encodes CASSFGTGGTEAFF.

Ten or more counts support this clonotype. The chain links TRBV28 to TRBJ2-7, with D hard to call. Trimming stripped 6 bases from V and 4 bases from J, with 10 bases between. Germline lookup yields CDR1 MDHEN and CDR2 SYDVKM. The length of the CDR3 is 12 residues. Here the CDR3 reads CASSSPWYEQYF. The CDR3 DNA is TGTGCCAGCAGCTCCCCCTGGTACGAGCAGTACTTC. Combining the CDR3 with reference TRBV28 and TRBJ2-7 gives the whole variable domain DVKVTQSSRYLVKRTGEKVFLECVQDMDHENMFWYRQDPGLGLRLIYFSYDVKMKEKGDIPEGYSVSREKKERFSLILESASTNQTSMYLCASSSPWYEQYFGPGTRLTVT.

CDR3 sequence: CSVEELGQGNTIYF. The CDR3 DNA reads TGCAGCGTTGAGGAGCTAGGACAGGGGAACACCATATATTTT. The chain carries TRBV29-1 and TRBJ1-3; the match to TRBD1 covers 9 bases. Trimming removed 3 bases from V and 7 bases from J; junction bases left unmatched: 7. The germline CDR1 and CDR2 sequences are SQVTM and ANQGSEA. The CDR3 covers 14 residues.

This clonotype showed up many times. The CDR3 DNA reads TGCAGCGCCCGACAGGGCAATCAGCCCCAGCATTTT. This encodes CSARQGNQPQHF. The chain combines TRBV29-1 with TRBJ1-5; TRBD1 is a possible D gene (6 bases). Germline V gene lookup returns CDR1 SQVTM and CDR2 ANQGSEA. The ends were cut back, 7 bases at V and 2 bases at J, with 9 bases in the middle. The CDR3 is made up of 12 amino acids.

In this sample, this clonotype turned up many times. The gene calls are TRBV7-3 and TRBJ1-2; TRBD1 might be the D (6 bases). Per germline, CDR1 SGHTA and CDR2 FQGTGA. This CDR3 spans 15 amino acids. Trimming pared 4 bases from V and 6 bases from J, leaving 18 bases between. The CDR3: CASSSYLTGADGYTF. CDR3 coding DNA: TGTGCCAGCAGCTCCTACCTAACGGGGGCGGATGGCTACACCTTC. The full variable domain, rest sourced from reference TRBV7-3 and TRBJ1-2, is GAGVSQTPSNKVTEKGKYVELRCDPISGHTALYWYRQSLGQGPEFLIYFQGTGAADDSGLPNDRFFAVRPEGSVSTLKIQRTERGDSAVYLCASSSYLTGADGYTFGSGTRLTVV.

This clonotype was seen repeatedly, ten times or more. The genes are TRBV4-3 and TRBJ1-2; 9 bases fit TRBD1. This CDR3 contains 14 residues. Germline CDR1 and CDR2: LGHNA and YSLEER. V was clipped by 4 bases and J by 3 bases; unmatched bases: 3. This CDR3 reads CASSPRTGDYGYTF. As DNA, the CDR3 is TGCGCCAGCAGCCCACGGACAGGGGACTATGGCTACACCTTC.

This rearrangement joins TRBV7-8 to TRBJ2-3; D might be TRBD1 (6 bases). Trimming took 5 bases from V and 6 from J, leaving 24 bases between them. There are 17 residues in the CDR3. Germline lookup yields CDR1 SGHVS and CDR2 FQNEAQ. The CDR3 DNA follows: TGTGCCAGCAGCCCCTCTAAGGGGGATTGGGTCTCTGATACGCAGTATTTT. This codes for CASSPSKGDWVSDTQYF.

Only a few counts were recorded for this clonotype. The rearrangement links TRBV28 to TRBJ1-1; D not certain. Deletions cut 6 bases from V and 11 bases from J, with 16 bases between. The germline V gene has CDR1 MDHEN and CDR2 SYDVKM. CDR3 length: 12 amino acids. This chain's CDR3 is CASSHSGGWAFF. The CDR3 DNA sequence: TGTGCCAGCAGCCACTCAGGAGGGTGGGCTTTCTTT.

This clonotype was observed many times. The CDR3: CASSFFSGGAYEQYF. The CDR3 nucleotides read TGTGCCAGCAGTTTCTTCAGCGGGGGGGCCTACGAGCAGTACTTC. The chain joins TRBV27 to TRBJ2-7; TRBD2 aligns across 10 bases. Germline lookup yields CDR1 MNHEY and CDR2 SMNVEV (reference sequence). The CDR3 length is 15 residues. After removal of 3 bases from V and 2 bases from J, the junction contained 4 bases not matched to a gene.

This clonotype occurred a few times. The chain combines TRBV11-2 with TRBJ1-6, with a possible D match to TRBD1 (5 bases). The CDR3 is 15 residues long. Germline assignment: CDR1 SGHAT and CDR2 FQNNGV. Trimming left V 5 bases short and J 6 bases short, with 14 bases between. The CDR3 sequence: CASSLTDSSNSPLHF. The CDR3 coding sequence is TGTGCCAGCAGCCTAACCGACAGTTCTAATTCACCCCTCCACTTT.

The chain employs TRBV28 and TRBJ1-5; D not resolved. The CDR3 has 12 amino acids. The germline V and J ends were trimmed by 5 bases and 1 base, with 3 bases remaining between them. Germline CDR1 MDHEN, CDR2 SYDVKM. The CDR3 DNA reads as TGTGCCAGCAGTCAGAGCAATCAGCCCCAGCATTTT. Encoded protein: CASSQSNQPQHF. The variable domain in full, completed from reference TRBV28 and TRBJ1-5, reads DVKVTQSSRYLVKRTGEKVFLECVQDMDHENMFWYRQDPGLGLRLIYFSYDVKMKEKGDIPEGYSVSREKKERFSLILESASTNQTSMYLCASSQSNQPQHFGDGTRLSIL.

Only a few counts were recorded for this clonotype. The J gene is TRBJ2-7, the V gene TRBV20-1, with TRBD2 matching 9 bases. CDR3 size: 15 residues. V shed 1 base and J 2 bases; nucleotides not matched to a gene: 6. The germline V gene encodes CDR1 DFQATT and CDR2 SNEGSKA (reference sequence). The CDR3 sequence is CSARAPGTSTYEQYF. The CDR3 DNA follows: TGCAGTGCTAGAGCCCCGGGGACTAGCACCTACGAGCAGTACTTC.

The sample holds many counts of this clonotype. The rearrangement joins TRBV28 to TRBJ1-2; D is unresolved. CDR3 length: 12 residues. The germline CDR1 and CDR2 sequences are MDHEN and SYDVKM. V dropped 4 bases and J dropped 6 bases, with 9 bases sitting between them. CDR3 sequence: CASSSGSNGYTF. The CDR3 nucleotides are TGTGCCAGCAGTTCCGGGAGCAATGGCTACACCTTC.

The chain links TRBV10-3 to TRBJ1-1; 7 bases line up with TRBD1. V was pared by 7 bases and J by 5 bases, with 4 bases of the junction left unmatched. The CDR3 has 12 residues. Germline V gene sequence: CDR1 ENHRY, CDR2 SYGVKD. CDR3 nucleotide sequence: TGTGCCATCACTCAGGGACAGACTGAAGCTTTCTTT. Protein product: CAITQGQTEAFF.

The rearrangement links TRBV3-1 to TRBJ1-3; 10 bases agree with TRBD1. V lost 5 bases and J lost 3; bases outside the gene matches: 7. The CDR3 is 16 residues long. CDR1 and CDR2 (germline): LGHDT, YNNKEL (reference sequence). CDR3 amino acids: CASSYRTGGDGNTIYF. The CDR3 DNA reads as TGTGCCAGCAGCTACCGGACAGGGGGTGATGGAAACACCATATATTTT. The full variable domain, its missing parts supplied by reference TRBV3-1 and TRBJ1-3, is DTAVSQTPKYLVTQMGNDKSIKCEQNLGHDTMYWYKQDSKKFLKIMFSYNNKELIINETVPNRFSPKSPDKAHLNLHINSLELGDSAVYFCASSYRTGGDGNTIYFGEGSWLTVV.

This clonotype was seen repeatedly, ten times or more. The chain uses TRBV7-6 and TRBJ1-1; 9 nucleotides agree with TRBD1. The germline CDR1 and CDR2 sequences are SGHVS and FNYEAQ. V lost 5 bases, J lost 6 bases, and 10 bases stayed unmatched. The CDR3 is made up of 15 amino acids. The CDR3 sequence is CASSLLGQGRPEAFF. As DNA, the CDR3 is TGTGCCAGCAGCCTCCTTGGACAGGGGAGGCCTGAAGCTTTCTTT.

This clonotype was observed many times. The chain is built from TRBV7-8 and TRBJ1-5; D is unclear. Germline-derived CDR1 and CDR2 are SGHVS and FQNEAQ. Trimming took 0 bases from V and 6 from J, leaving 12 bases between them. The CDR3 has 15 residues. In DNA, the CDR3 is TGTGCCAGCAGCTTAGCCCCACTAGGGCGTCAGCCCCAGCATTTT. It specifies CASSLAPLGRQPQHF.

This clonotype was seen repeatedly, ten times or more. This rearrangement joins TRBV10-2 to TRBJ1-2; D perhaps matches TRBD1 (6 bases). CDR1 and CDR2 from the germline V gene are WSHSY and SAAADI. The V end lost 8 bases, the J end lost 3 bases, and 13 bases lay between the germline ends. CDR3 length: 13 amino acids. This CDR3 reads CASGAGAYYGYTF. In DNA form, the CDR3 reads TGCGCCAGCGGAGCGGGGGCGTACTATGGCTACACCTTC.

CDR3 in amino acids: CASRPGHGPSNQPQHF. The CDR3 DNA reads as TGTGCCAGTAGACCGGGACACGGACCTAGCAATCAGCCCCAGCATTTT. The genes are TRBV19 and TRBJ1-5, with D perhaps matching TRBD1 (6 bases). V dropped 6 bases and J dropped 0 bases, with 15 bases sitting between them. The CDR3 sequence is 16 residues long. Germline lookup yields CDR1 LNHDA and CDR2 SQIVND (reference sequence).

This clonotype was recorded a few times. The CDR3 region is CASSLGPTRAEQFF. CDR3 DNA sequence: TGTGCCAGCAGTTTGGGCCCAACCAGGGCTGAGCAGTTCTTC. J is TRBJ2-1 and V is TRBV28; possible D gene TRBD1, 5 bases. Germline V gives CDR1 MDHEN, CDR2 SYDVKM. The CDR3 length is 14 residues. The V gene lost 3 bases and the J gene lost 9 bases, with 15 bases spanning the gap.

The V and J genes are TRBV27 and TRBJ2-7, with a possible D match to TRBD2 (6 bases). V gave up 6 bases and J gave up 0 bases, with 12 bases separating them. CDR3 size: 14 residues. Germline CDR1 is MNHEY and CDR2 is SMNVEV (reference sequence). CDR3: CASRRLGSSYEQYF. DNA for the CDR3: TGTGCCAGCAGACGACTAGGTAGCTCCTACGAGCAGTACTTC.

This clonotype was counted a few times. The chain recombines TRBV29-1 with TRBJ1-5; 7 bases are a match to TRBD1. The V gene end was trimmed by 4 bases and the J gene end by 6 bases; junction bases not matched to a gene: 6. CDR3 length: 13 amino acids. CDR1 SQVTM and CDR2 ANQGSEA come from the germline V gene. The DNA of the CDR3 is TGCAGCGTTGCCCAGGGGGACGGTCAGCCCCAGCATTTT. Translation: CSVAQGDGQPQHF.

This clonotype was found a few times. V gene TRBV29-1 combines with J gene TRBJ2-5, with 7 bases aligning to TRBD1. V lost 4 bases, J lost 3 bases, and 5 bases stayed unmatched. This CDR3 is built from 13 residues. Germline V gives CDR1 SQVTM, CDR2 ANQGSEA. The CDR3 region has the DNA TGCAGCGTTGCAAACAGGGGAAAAGAGACCCAGTACTTC. As protein: CSVANRGKETQYF.

This clonotype was seen ten or more times. One end of the junction fails to match germline, which may point to a read error. The DNA for the CDR3 is TGTGCCAGCAGTTTAGGGCAGGGGGCCGGAGCTTTCTTT. It yields the protein CASSLGQGAGAFF. The gene calls are TRBV7-8 and TRBJ1-1; TRBD1 aligns across 8 bases. The CDR3 covers 13 residues. Per the germline V gene, CDR1 is SGHVS and CDR2 is FQNEAQ. Together with reference TRBV7-8 and TRBJ1-1, the CDR3 gives the full variable domain: GAGVSQSPRYKVAKRGQDVALRCDPISGHVSLFWYQQALGQGPEFLTYFQNEAQLDKSGLPSDRFFAERPEGSVSTLKIQRTQQEDSAVYLCASSLGQGAGAFFGQGTRLTVV.

This clonotype was picked up many times. The V gene is TRBV12-3 or TRBV12-4, the J gene TRBJ1-2; the D is unclear. The V end was cut by 6 bases, the J end by 4 bases, with 18 bases between. This CDR3 has 15 amino acids. CDR3 sequence reads: CASRPSTSGLYGYTF. Here the CDR3 DNA reads TGTGCCAGCAGGCCATCGACCTCAGGCCTCTATGGCTACACCTTC.

The chain uses TRBV7-8 and TRBJ2-1; 12 nucleotides align to TRBD2. V shed 5 bases and J 6 bases; nucleotides not matched to a gene: 8. The CDR3 is 16 amino acids. Per the germline V gene, CDR1 is SGHVS and CDR2 is FQNEAQ. The CDR3 region is CASSGALAGGPNEQFF. The CDR3 DNA reads as TGTGCCAGCAGCGGGGCGCTAGCGGGGGGGCCCAATGAGCAGTTCTTC.

This chain uses TRBV28 with TRBJ1-2, with D maybe TRBD1 (5 bases). The CDR3 consists of 14 residues. CDR1 and CDR2 (germline): MDHEN, SYDVKM. V lost 7 bases and J lost 4, with 16 bases in between. The CDR3 DNA reads TGTGCCAGCATCCCTGGAACAGGAGTCTATGGCTACACCTTC. It specifies CASIPGTGVYGYTF.

This clonotype appeared many times. V usage is TRBV20-1 and J usage is TRBJ2-1; D not resolved. Trimming cost V 3 bases and J 7 bases, with 16 bases left between them. The CDR3 is 14 amino acids. CDR1 is DFQATT and CDR2 is SNEGSKA in the germline V gene (reference sequence). This CDR3 is CSARPPGRRNEQFF. In DNA, the CDR3 is TGCAGTGCTAGGCCCCCAGGTAGAAGGAATGAGCAGTTCTTC.